Sequencing of this TCR beta chain was carried out in a study of shared clonotypes between healthy human individuals. Across the whole study: The donor pool was made up of a couple of women and a few men aged 18 to 49.

Only Caucasian adults living in Nashville, Tennessee served as donors. This clone was picked up a small number of times. Other nucleotide sequences in the sample specify the same CDR3. In germline, CDR1 is SGHRS, CDR2 YFSETQ. The CDR3 totals 13 residues. V lost 3 bases to trimming and J lost 2 bases; unmatched junction nucleotides: 1. Sorted-subset replicate PCRs used 200 ng DNA, some 31,000 T cell genomes. Measured with immunoSEQ multiplex PCR; TCRdb has only the in-frame clones, and not every one. The data contain some 2 million clones, 95% of them singletons. The sample was naive CD4+ T cells sorted from blood. Noted subset: CD45RA+ positively selected. The source of this sequence is a man between 18 and 35 years old in good health. This chain uses TRBV5-1 with TRBJ2-7, with 8 bases identical to TRBD1. For the CDR3, the DNA is TGCGCCAGCAGCTCGACAGGGGCCTACGAGCAGTACTTC. Translating gives CASSSTGAYEQYF.